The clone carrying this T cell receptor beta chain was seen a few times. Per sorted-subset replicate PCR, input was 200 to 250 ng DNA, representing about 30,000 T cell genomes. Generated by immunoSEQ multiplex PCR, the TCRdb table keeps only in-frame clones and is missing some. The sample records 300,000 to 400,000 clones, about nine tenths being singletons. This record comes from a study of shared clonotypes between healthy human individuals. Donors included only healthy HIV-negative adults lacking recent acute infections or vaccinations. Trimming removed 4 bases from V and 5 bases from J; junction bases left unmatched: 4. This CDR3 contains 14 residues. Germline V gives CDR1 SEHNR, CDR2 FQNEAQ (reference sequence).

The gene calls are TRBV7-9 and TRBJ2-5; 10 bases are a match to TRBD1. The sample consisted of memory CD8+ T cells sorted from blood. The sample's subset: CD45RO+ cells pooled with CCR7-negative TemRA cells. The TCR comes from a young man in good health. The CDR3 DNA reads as TGTGCCAGCAGCTCCGGACAGGGGGGTGAGACCCAGTACTTC. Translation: CASSSGQGGETQYF.